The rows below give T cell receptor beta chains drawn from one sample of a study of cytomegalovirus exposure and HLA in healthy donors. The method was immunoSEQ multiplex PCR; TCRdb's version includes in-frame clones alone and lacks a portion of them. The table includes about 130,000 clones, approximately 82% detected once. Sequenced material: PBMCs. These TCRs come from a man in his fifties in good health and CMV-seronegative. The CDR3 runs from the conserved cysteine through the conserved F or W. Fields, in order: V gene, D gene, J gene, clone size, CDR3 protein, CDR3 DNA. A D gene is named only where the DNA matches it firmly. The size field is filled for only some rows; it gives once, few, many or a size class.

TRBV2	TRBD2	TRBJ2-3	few	CASSGLAGATDTQYF	TGTGCCAGCAGTGGACTAGCGGGGGCCACAGATACGCAGTATTTT
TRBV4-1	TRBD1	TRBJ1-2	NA	CASSPGQTINYGYTF	TGCGCCAGCAGCCCGGGACAGACAATCAACTATGGCTACACCTTC
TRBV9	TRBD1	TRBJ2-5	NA	CASSISWTGGGETQYF	TGTGCCAGCAGCATCTCCTGGACAGGGGGCGGAGAGACCCAGTACTTC
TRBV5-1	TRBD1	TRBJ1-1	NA	CASSLSLTGVETEAFF	TGCGCCAGCAGCTTATCCCTTACAGGGGTGGAAACTGAAGCTTTCTTT
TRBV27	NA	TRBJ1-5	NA	CASSLAGGSNQPQHF	TGTGCCAGCAGTTTAGCTGGAGGGAGCAATCAGCCCCAGCATTTT
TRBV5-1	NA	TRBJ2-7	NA	CASSLAYEQYF	TGCGCCAGCAGCTTGGCATACGAGCAGTACTTC
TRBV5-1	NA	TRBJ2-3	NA	CASSLVTHTDTQYF	TGCGCCAGCAGCTTGGTGACACACACAGATACGCAGTATTTT
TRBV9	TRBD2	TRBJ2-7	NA	CASSVAPAGVSEQYF	TGTGCCAGCAGCGTAGCCCCGGCGGGGGTGAGCGAGCAGTACTTC
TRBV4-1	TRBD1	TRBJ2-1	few	CASSLTGEPYNEQFF	TGCGCCAGCAGTCTAACAGGGGAGCCCTACAATGAGCAGTTCTTC
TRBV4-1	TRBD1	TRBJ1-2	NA	CASSQPGGRDGYTF	TGCGCCAGCAGCCAACCAGGGGGGCGCGATGGCTACACCTTC
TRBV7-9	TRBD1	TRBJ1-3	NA	CASSSTGRSGNTIYF	TGTGCCAGCAGCTCGACAGGGCGCTCTGGAAACACCATATATTTT
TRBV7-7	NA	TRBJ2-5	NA	CASRRDSYQETQYF	TGTGCTAGCAGACGTGACTCGTACCAAGAGACCCAGTACTTC
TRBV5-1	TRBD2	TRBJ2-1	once	CASSLGASGGAKEQFF	TGCGCCAGCAGCTTGGGGGCTAGCGGGGGGGCGAAGGAGCAGTTCTTC
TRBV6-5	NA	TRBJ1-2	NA	CASSYSPGVGYTF	TGTGCCAGCAGTTACTCGCCAGGGGTCGGCTACACCTTC
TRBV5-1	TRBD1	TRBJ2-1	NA	CATKQGVASNEQFF	TGCGCCACCAAGCAGGGGGTTGCGTCCAATGAGCAGTTCTTC
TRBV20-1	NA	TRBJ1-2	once	CSASTDYGYTF	TGCAGTGCTTCGACAGACTATGGCTACACCTTC